This note documents a single T cell receptor beta chain sequence. Authors' processing steps: It was from reference gene primer amplification that nucleated cell counts were estimated. Profiling relied on immunoSEQ multiplex PCR, and the TCRdb table lists in-frame clones only, not all of them. V, J and clone size reflect that table, while D and trimming were determined from the DNA. The sample yields fewer than 400,000 clones, 85% to 90% seen once. These data originate in a study of blood T cell repertoires in COVID-19. Study details: Whether acute or convalescent, the COVID-19 samples came from the United States, Italy and Spain. T cells, B-cell-depleted T cells, or PBMCs supplied cDNA or gDNA.

The junction had 2 bases not matched to a gene; V was cut back by 1 base and J by 5 bases. Germline V gives CDR1 LGHDT, CDR2 YNNKEL (reference sequence). The CDR3 is made up of 14 amino acids. This sequence joins TRBV3-1 (or the pseudogene TRBV3-2) and TRBJ1-2, with 9 bases matching TRBD1. This TCR derives from a human donor in a cohort sampled during active COVID-19. Sequencing was done on a sample of peripheral blood. The CDR3 nucleotides read TGTGCCAGCAGCCAAGGCGGGACAGGGTATGGCTACACCTTC. It translates to CASSQGGTGYGYTF.